This T cell receptor beta chain is from a study of shared clonotypes between healthy human individuals. Overall study: Per donor, three plates held CD4 naive cells, three held CD4 memory, two held CD8 naive and one held CD8 memory.

CDR3 length: 17 residues. Trimming took 4 bases from V and 1 from J; bases not matched to a gene: 11. Looked up from germline, CDR1 is SGHKS and CDR2 is YYEKEE (reference sequence). This clone occurred once. The assay ran at deep level. TCRdb keeps only in-frame clones here, not all; method: immunoSEQ multiplex PCR. This table holds approximately 330,000 clones, about 73% found once. The donors, healthy adults who were HIV-negative, had experienced no recent acute infections or vaccinations. A CD45RA-negative memory subset and a CD45RA+ naive subset were separated from the CD4+ cells. The origin of this receptor is a man aged 30 to 39 in good health. The chain carries TRBV5-5 and TRBJ1-5, with 7 bases lining up with TRBD1. Sequenced input: memory CD4+ T cells sorted from blood. Subset defined: CD45RA-negative fraction. Here the CDR3 reads CASSPIQGYGSNQPQHF. The CDR3 coding sequence is TGTGCCAGCAGCCCAATACAGGGGTACGGCAGCAATCAGCCCCAGCATTTT.